The 27 T cell receptor beta chains below come from one sample, sequenced in a study of T cells in women clearing cervical HPV infection. TCRdb's copy holds only in-frame clones and misses some; the assay was immunoSEQ multiplex PCR. The repertoire shows approximately 32,000 clones; the top ten hold under 8.5%. The sample consisted of blood buffy coat. The receptors derive from a woman aged 18-70 years with a cervical HPV16 infection that either progressed to CIN3+ or cleared (not recorded which).

Note on this clone: The junction does not match germline at one end; this may be a read error. The read terminates 3 residues ahead of where the CDR3 ends, so the germline J gene completes it. At the DNA level, this CDR3 is encoded by other sequences in the same sample as well. The V and J genes are TRBV12-5 and TRBJ1-2, with D tentatively TRBD1 (6 bases). Germline V gives CDR1 LGHNT, CDR2 FRNRAP. CDR3 length: 13 residues. The CDR3 sequence: CASGLAGVGGYTF. The CDR3 DNA, read in part, is TGTGCTAGTGGCTTGGCAGGGGTTGGCGGC.

CDR3 amino acids: CSATLSFAGGFEQYF. CDR3 DNA (partial): TGCAGTGCTACCCTTTCTTTCGCGGGGGGGTTCGAG. The chain has TRBV20-1 and TRBJ2-7; TRBD2 aligns across 9 bases. The CDR3 end falls 3 residues outside the read, so it is completed with the germline J gene. Germline V gives CDR1 DFQATT, CDR2 SNEGSKA (reference sequence). V shed 4 bases and J 6 bases; nucleotides not matched to a gene: 13. The CDR3 is made up of 15 amino acids.

In the case of this clone: The missing CDR3 end, 3 residues past where the read stops, is filled in from the germline J gene. The chain joins TRBV19 to TRBJ1-2, with 7 positions matching TRBD1. In germline, CDR1 is LNHDA, CDR2 SQIVND (reference sequence). The CDR3 runs 15 residues. CDR3 DNA, as far as it was read: TGTGCCAGTAGTCCCCCGACAGGGCGGGTTTGGGGC. This translates into CASSPPTGRVWG. The complete CDR3 protein is CASSPPTGRVWGYTF.

With respect to this clone: With the read ending 3 residues before the CDR3 end, the germline J gene is used to fill in that end. This chain uses TRBV20-1 with TRBJ2-5; a possible D gene is TRBD1 (5 bases). V was shortened by 5 bases and J by 2 bases, with 12 bases between the two germline ends. The CDR3 extends over 13 amino acids. Germline V CDR1 and CDR2: DFQATT, SNEGSKA (reference sequence). The sequenced part of the CDR3 DNA is TGCAGTGCTTGCTTGGGGCAGCAAGAGACC. This codes for CSACLGQQET. The entire CDR3 sequence reads CSACLGQQETQYF.

A note on this clone: The read is 3 residues too short to cover the CDR3 end, so that end is filled in from the germline J gene. The V gene is TRBV5-1, the J gene TRBJ2-3; TRBD1 is a possible D gene (5 bases). This CDR3 contains 16 residues. From germline, CDR1 is SGHRS and CDR2 YFSETQ. V lost 2 bases and J lost 0, with 13 bases in between. Incomplete CDR3 DNA: TGCGCCAGCAGCTTCGCAGGGTTCCCTAGCACAGATACG. Protein product: CASSFAGFPSTDT. The whole CDR3 is CASSFAGFPSTDTQYF. The complete variable domain, with remaining parts taken from reference TRBV5-1 and TRBJ2-3, reads KAGVTQTPRYLIKTRGQQVTLSCSPISGHRSVSWYQQTPGQGLQFLFEYFSETQRNKGNFPGRFSGRQFSNSRSEMNVSTLELGDSALYLCASSFAGFPSTDTQYFGPGTRLTVL.

Concerning this clone: The CDR3 end falls 3 residues outside the read, so it is completed with the germline J gene. This rearrangement joins TRBV6-2 or TRBV6-3 to TRBJ1-2; 8 nucleotides align to TRBD1. This CDR3 has 14 amino acids. Germline assignment: CDR1 MNHEY and CDR2 SVGEGT. Incomplete CDR3 DNA: TGTGCCAGCAGTGAGGGACAGGAGTACAATGAC. This translates into CASSEGQEYND. The CDR3 in its entirety is CASSEGQEYNDYTF.

On this clone: The CDR3 is cut off 3 residues early in the read; its end comes from the germline J gene. The genes are TRBV24-1 and TRBJ2-1; D may be TRBD1 (5 bases). This CDR3 has 14 amino acids. V lost 1 base and J 6 bases, leaving 9 bases between the germline ends. The germline V gene has CDR1 KGHDR and CDR2 SFDVKD. The CDR3 DNA, read in part, is TGTGCCACCAGTGATTTCAGGGCAGGCAATGAG. This encodes CATSDFRAGNE. In full, the CDR3 reads CATSDFRAGNEQFF.

For this clone: The read halts 3 residues ahead of the CDR3 end, with the missing end drawn from the germline J gene. This sequence joins TRBV6-2 or TRBV6-3 and TRBJ2-2; TRBD1 is a possible D gene (5 bases). Germline V lookup: CDR1 MNHEY, CDR2 SVGEGT. V was cut by 7 bases and J by 3 bases, with 15 bases left in between. The CDR3 has 15 amino acids. CDR3 DNA (partial): TGTGCCAGCACCTTAGGGGATGGGGACACCGGGGAG. Its translation is CASTLGDGDTGE. The CDR3 reads in full as CASTLGDGDTGELFF.

For this clone: The missing CDR3 end, 3 residues past where the read stops, is filled in from the germline J gene. V usage is TRBV7-2 and J usage is TRBJ1-5; D gene uncertain. Trimming removed 1 base from V and 3 bases from J, with 7 bases in between. The germline CDR1 and CDR2 sequences are SGHTA and FQGNSA. CDR3 length: 14 residues. The CDR3 DNA, read in part, is TGTGCCAGCAGCTTAGGGCGGAACAATCAGCCC. Protein product: CASSLGRNNQP. The entire CDR3 protein is CASSLGRNNQPQHF.

Notes on this clone: The junction shows a germline mismatch at one end, possibly a read error. The sequence runs out 3 residues before the end of the CDR3; the remainder is reconstructed from the germline J gene. This CDR3 is also generated by other DNA sequences in the sample. The J gene is TRBJ1-3, the V gene TRBV7-8; D call uncertain. This CDR3 spans 16 amino acids. CDR1 and CDR2 (germline): SGHVS, FQNEAQ. The CDR3 loop reads CASSLGLDYSGNTIYF. The CDR3 bases that were read are TGTGCCAGCAGCTTAGGACTTGATTACTCTGGAAACACA.

A remark on this clone: The observed sequence ends 3 residues before the CDR3 terminus, with the missing tail filled in from the germline J gene. The chain links TRBV30 to TRBJ2-4; D uncertain. This CDR3 is 13 amino acids long. Germline V gene sequence: CDR1 GTSNPN, CDR2 SVGIG (reference sequence). Incomplete CDR3 DNA: TGTGCCTGGAGTGTAACGATGGGCTATGGT. Amino acid sequence: CAWSVTMGYG. The full CDR3 reads CAWSVTMGYGQYF. The whole variable domain, remainder taken from reference TRBV30 and TRBJ2-4, is SQTIHQWPATLVQPVGSPLSLECTVEGTSNPNLYWYRQAAGRGLQLLFYSVGIGQISSEVPQNLSASRPQDRQFILSSKKLLLSDSGFYLCAWSVTMGYGQYFGAGTRLSVL.

Concerning this clone itself: The DNA ends 3 residues before the CDR3 does, and the rest of the CDR3 is filled in from the germline J gene. This chain connects TRBV7-9 to TRBJ2-4; 12 nucleotides agree with TRBD1. The CDR3 length is 15 residues. Germline V lookup: CDR1 SEHNR, CDR2 FQNEAQ (reference sequence). Incomplete CDR3 DNA: TGTGCCAGCAGCTCGGGACAGGGGGCAATTTATGGT. It encodes CASSSGQGAIYG. The full-length CDR3 reads as CASSSGQGAIYGQYF. Combining the CDR3 with reference TRBV7-9 and TRBJ2-4 gives the whole variable domain DTGVSQNPRHKITKRGQNVTFRCDPISEHNRLYWYRQTLGQGPEFLTYFQNEAQLEKSRLLSDRFSAERPKGSFSTLEIQRTEQGDSAMYLCASSSGQGAIYGQYFGAGTRLSVL.

A remark on this clone: The read terminates 3 residues before the CDR3 end, so the remaining end is supplied by the germline J gene. The chain carries TRBV20-1 and TRBJ1-6; the match to TRBD1 covers 8 bases. The trim removed 1 base at V and 10 bases at J, leaving 6 bases unmatched. Germline CDR1 DFQATT, CDR2 SNEGSKA (reference sequence). CDR3 length: 14 residues. CDR3 residues: CSARVIQGGSPLHF. Incomplete CDR3 DNA: TGCAGTGCTAGAGTTATACAGGGGGGCTCACCC.

For this clone: The missing CDR3 end, 3 residues past where the read stops, is filled in from the germline J gene. This sequence joins TRBV7-3 and TRBJ2-1, with TRBD2 matching over 10 bases. This CDR3 is 16 amino acids long. With V trimmed by 1 base and J by 4 bases, 4 bases remained unmatched. Germline CDR1 and CDR2: SGHTA and FQGTGA. The covered CDR3 bases are TGTGCCAGCAGCTTAAAGGCTAGCGGGGGTTACAATGAG. This translates into CASSLKASGGYNE. From start to end, the CDR3 is CASSLKASGGYNEQFF. Full variable domain (rest looked up from reference TRBV7-3 and TRBJ2-1): GAGVSQTPSNKVTEKGKYVELRCDPISGHTALYWYRQSLGQGPEFLIYFQGTGAADDSGLPNDRFFAVRPEGSVSTLKIQRTERGDSAVYLCASSLKASGGYNEQFFGPGTRLTVL.

Worth noting for this clone: The read finishes 3 residues shy of the CDR3 end, and the germline J gene is used to complete it. The gene calls are TRBV2 and TRBJ1-1, with D hard to call. Germline CDR1 and CDR2: SNHLY and FYNNEI. CDR3 length: 12 residues. Deletions cut 2 bases from V and 3 bases from J, with 4 bases between. The DNA read from the CDR3 is TGTGCCAGCAGTGAATTCTACACTGAA. This gives the protein CASSEFYTE. The full CDR3 protein reads CASSEFYTEAFF.

The CDR3 bases that were read are TGTGCCAGCAGTTACGGGCGGGGGTATGGC. It encodes CASSYGRGYG. The whole CDR3 reads CASSYGRGYGYTF. V gene TRBV27 combines with J gene TRBJ1-2; possibly TRBD1 for D (5 bases). The sequence runs out 3 residues before the end of the CDR3; the remainder is reconstructed from the germline J gene. Germline assignment: CDR1 MNHEY and CDR2 SMNVEV (reference sequence). The CDR3 consists of 13 residues. V was shortened by 4 bases and J by 5 bases, with 11 bases between the two germline ends.

A note on this clone: The read terminates 3 residues ahead of where the CDR3 ends, so the germline J gene completes it. V and J are TRBV18 and TRBJ1-1; weak D call: TRBD1 (6 bases). Trimming cost V 11 bases and J 0 bases, with 13 bases left between them. Germline V gene lookup returns CDR1 KGHSH and CDR2 LQKENI. The CDR3 is made up of 13 amino acids. Partial CDR3 DNA: TGTGCCGCATCCGGGACAATGAACACTGAA. The encoded protein is CAASGTMNTE. The entire CDR3 is CAASGTMNTEAFF.

In the case of this clone: Coverage ceases 3 residues before the CDR3 finishes, and the germline J gene fills in the end. The chain employs TRBV18 and TRBJ1-2; D remains unclear. In germline, CDR1 is KGHSH, CDR2 LQKENI. The CDR3 loop spans 14 amino acids. The CDR3 bases that were read are TGTGCCAGCTCAGAGGCCGCCTCCCACGGGGGC. It yields the protein CASSEAASHGG. The CDR3, in full, reads CASSEAASHGGYTF.

Remarks on this clone: The read gets to within 3 residues of the CDR3 end, and the germline J gene fills in the rest. V and J are TRBV20-1 and TRBJ1-4, with D perhaps TRBD1 (5 bases). V shed 0 bases and J shed 8 bases, with 13 bases lying between them. The CDR3 loop spans 14 amino acids. CDR1 is DFQATT, CDR2 SNEGSKA, per germline (reference sequence). Here the CDR3 reads CSARDKRAGEKLFF. The part of the CDR3 DNA that was read is TGCAGTGCTAGAGATAAAAGAGCAGGGGAAAAA.

Partial CDR3 DNA: TGCAGTGCTAGATTACAGGGGGCGATATTCAATGAG. It codes for CSARLQGAIFNE. The entire CDR3 protein reads CSARLQGAIFNEQFF. This sequence joins TRBV20-1 and TRBJ2-1; 9 bases fit TRBD1. The missing CDR3 end, 3 residues past where the read stops, is filled in from the germline J gene. Germline V lookup: CDR1 DFQATT, CDR2 SNEGSKA (reference sequence). The CDR3 is made up of 15 amino acids. V shed 2 bases and J 6 bases; nucleotides not matched to a gene: 8.

On this clone itself: The CDR3 end falls 3 residues outside the read, so it is completed with the germline J gene. This sequence joins TRBV18 and TRBJ1-5; D is unclear. Germline V lookup: CDR1 KGHSH, CDR2 LQKENI. V dropped 1 base and J dropped 5 bases, with 6 bases sitting between them. The CDR3 runs to 13 residues. Partial CDR3 DNA: TGTGCCAGCTCACCACTACTGGATCAGCCC. Protein sequence: CASSPLLDQP. The entire CDR3 sequence reads CASSPLLDQPQHF. Using reference TRBV18 and TRBJ1-5 for the parts outside the CDR3, the full variable domain is NAGVMQNPRHLVRRRGQEARLRCSPMKGHSHVYWYRQLPEEGLKFMVYLQKENIIDESGMPKERFSAEFPKEGPSILRIQQVVRGDSAAYFCASSPLLDQPQHFGDGTRLSIL.

A note on this clone: The CDR3 end is not reached by the read, which stops 3 residues before it; the germline J gene fills it in. The rearrangement joins TRBV20-1 to TRBJ2-2; 9 bases are a match to TRBD1. Germline assignment: CDR1 DFQATT and CDR2 SNEGSKA (reference sequence). This CDR3 has 15 residues. Trimming cost V 5 bases and J 0 bases; bases outside gene matches: 4. The CDR3 is CSAPRDRANTGELFF. The sequenced part of the CDR3 DNA is TGCAGTGCTCCCCGGGACAGGGCGAACACCGGGGAG.

For this clone: Read coverage stops 3 residues before the CDR3 terminus; the germline J gene supplies the remainder. The chain combines TRBV29-1 with TRBJ2-1, with D possibly TRBD2 on 5 matching bases. Trimming removed 8 bases at V and 9 bases at J, with 17 bases between. The CDR3 extends over 12 amino acids. Germline CDR1 and CDR2: SQVTM and ANQGSEA. The CDR3 sequence: CSSGEYKGEQFF. The CDR3 bases that were read are TGCAGCTCCGGGGAGTACAAGGGTGAG.

Worth noting for this clone: The CDR3 end falls 3 residues outside the read, so it is completed with the germline J gene. The V call is TRBV6-2 or TRBV6-3, the J call TRBJ1-1; maybe TRBD1 (6 bases). The CDR3 loop spans 15 amino acids. Trimming took 0 bases from V and 0 from J, leaving 8 bases between them. CDR1 is MNHEY and CDR2 is SVGEGT in the germline V gene. The sequenced part of the CDR3 DNA is TGTGCCAGCAGTTACTCAGGACAGATGAACACTGAA. This gives the protein CASSYSGQMNTE. The CDR3, in full, reads CASSYSGQMNTEAFF.

Regarding this clone: The sequenced fragment ends 3 residues before the CDR3 boundary, so the rest is inferred from the germline J gene. V usage is TRBV5-1 and J usage is TRBJ1-4; 9 bases fit TRBD1. CDR1 is SGHRS, CDR2 YFSETQ, per germline. Losses at the gene ends were 1 base for V and 7 bases for J; bases not matched to a gene: 8. This CDR3 contains 16 residues. Partial CDR3 DNA: TGCGCCAGCAGCTTGCTGGGACAGGGAGTAGGTGAAAAA. It specifies CASSLLGQGVGEK. Given in full, the CDR3 is CASSLLGQGVGEKLFF.

With respect to this clone: Coverage ceases 3 residues before the CDR3 finishes, and the germline J gene fills in the end. Other DNA sequences within the sample encode an identical CDR3. The chain has TRBV20-1 and TRBJ2-7; 9 positions match TRBD2. From germline, CDR1 is DFQATT and CDR2 SNEGSKA (reference sequence). The ends lost 6 bases at V and 3 bases at J; junction bases unmatched: 6. The CDR3 runs 13 residues. The CDR3 region is CSATGTSNYEQYF. Incomplete CDR3 DNA: TGCAGTGCAACCGGGACTAGCAACTACGAG.

A remark on this clone: The observed sequence ends 3 residues before the CDR3 terminus, with the missing tail filled in from the germline J gene. The chain carries TRBV10-3 and TRBJ2-5; 10 bases match TRBD2. The germline V gene encodes CDR1 ENHRY and CDR2 SYGVKD. V lost 2 bases to trimming and J lost 5 bases; unmatched junction nucleotides: 2. The CDR3 contains 14 residues. The part of the CDR3 DNA that was read is TGTGCCATCAGTGAGAGCGGGGGGGCGGAGACC. Amino acids: CAISESGGAET. The whole CDR3 protein is CAISESGGAETQYF.